The 8 T cell receptor beta chains in this list originate from one sample, sequenced in a study of shared clonotypes between healthy human individuals (dated by TCRdb to the early 2020s). The library was prepared using the immunoSEQ multiplex PCR assay. TCRdb carries this immuneACCESS record with in-frame sequences only. Its versions omit some clonotypes, under half of them owing to an unresolved V gene in the studies checked, with the rest unexplained. This sample is represented by under 2.5 million clones; 85% to 95% of them were singletons. Of the sample, 0.37% falls within the top ten clones. The specimen was naive CD4+ T cells from PBMCs. In light of the paper, this sample's cell subset or site label describes: CD45RA+ positively selected. Receptors were obtained from a man between 18 and 35 years old in good health. Some clones in this sample may be carry-over from other donors' samples.

The rearrangement uses TRBV5-1 and TRBJ1-1; TRBD1 might be the D (5 bases). The V end was cut by 4 bases, the J end by 0 bases, with 19 bases between. CDR3 size: 17 residues. Looked up from germline, CDR1 is SGHRS and CDR2 is YFSETQ. CDR3 in amino acids: CASSPLQGLRMNTEAFF. CDR3 bases: TGCGCCAGCAGCCCATTGCAGGGTCTTCGGATGAACACTGAAGCTTTCTTT.

The rearrangement links TRBV9 to TRBJ2-1, with 14 bases lining up with TRBD2. The CDR3 length is 17 residues. Trimming cost V 4 bases and J 5 bases; bases outside gene matches: 8. Germline V gives CDR1 SGDLS, CDR2 YYNGEE. For the CDR3, the DNA is TGTGCCAGCAGCTCTGCGGGACTAGCGGGAGTCAACAATGAGCAGTTCTTC. Its protein is CASSSAGLAGVNNEQFF.

The chain recombines TRBV6-5 with TRBJ2-5, with 7 bases matching TRBD1. The V gene's germline CDR1 is MNHEY and CDR2 SVGAGI. CDR3 length equals 14 residues. V gave up 6 bases and J gave up 4 bases; unmatched junction bases: 8. The CDR3 here is CASRPSRGRETQYF. Written as DNA, the CDR3 is TGTGCCAGCAGACCGTCGAGGGGGCGAGAGACCCAGTACTTC.

This clone was seen just once. V and J are TRBV5-1 and TRBJ2-1, with D perhaps matching TRBD1 (6 bases). V gave up 2 bases and J gave up 8 bases, with 11 bases separating them. The CDR3 totals 13 residues. Germline values: CDR1 SGHRS, CDR2 YFSETQ. CDR3 residues: CASSFTGFHEQFF. Here the CDR3 DNA reads TGCGCCAGCAGCTTTACAGGGTTCCATGAGCAGTTCTTC. Full variable domain (rest looked up from reference TRBV5-1 and TRBJ2-1): KAGVTQTPRYLIKTRGQQVTLSCSPISGHRSVSWYQQTPGQGLQFLFEYFSETQRNKGNFPGRFSGRQFSNSRSEMNVSTLELGDSALYLCASSFTGFHEQFFGPGTRLTVL.

CDR3 DNA: TGTGCCAGCAGCGTAGGGCAGGGAAACGGCAATCAGCCCCAGCATTTT. Translated, it gives CASSVGQGNGNQPQHF. The chain combines TRBV9 with TRBJ1-5; possible D gene TRBD1, 5 bases. CDR3 length: 16 residues. V was clipped by 0 bases and J by 2 bases, with 12 bases between them. Germline-derived CDR1 and CDR2 are SGDLS and YYNGEE.

The CDR3 DNA sequence: TGTGCCAGCAGCCCAGGACAGGGTCAGTACGAGCAGTACTTC. It yields the protein CASSPGQGQYEQYF. The gene calls are TRBV5-4 and TRBJ2-7, with 8 bases matching TRBD1. CDR1 and CDR2 from the germline V gene are SGHNT and YYREEE (reference sequence). J gave up 4 bases and V 4 bases, and 7 bases lay outside the gene matches. CDR3 size: 14 residues.

The chain couples TRBV2 to TRBJ1-5; TRBD1 might be the D (5 bases). The CDR3 extends over 15 amino acids. CDR1 SNHLY and CDR2 FYNNEI come from the germline V gene. Trimming left V 6 bases short and J 1 base short, with 13 bases between. The CDR3 nucleotides read TGTGCCAGCAGAGGTAGGGGACTCAGCAATCAGCCCCAGCATTTT. As protein: CASRGRGLSNQPQHF.

The gene calls are TRBV29-1 and TRBJ1-2, with D unresolved. V lost 2 bases and J lost 5, with 15 bases in between. The CDR3 consists of 14 residues. Per germline, CDR1 SQVTM and CDR2 ANQGSEA. DNA of the CDR3: TGCAGCGTTGAACTGGTGGGCTTCGGTTATGGCTACACCTTC. Translation gives CSVELVGFGYGYTF.